This T cell receptor (beta chain) was sequenced during a study of OX40 agonist ivuxolimab in advanced cancers. With regard to the full study: Ivuxolimab was an agonistic, fully human IgG2 monoclonal antibody directed against OX40 (CD134), a costimulatory receptor. Three dose-escalation patients achieved partial responses, one with hepatocellular carcinoma and two with cutaneous melanoma. The paper describes the monotherapy dose-escalation part (N of about 52 patients) of the phase I trial of ivuxolimab. The point of sequencing TCRbeta in the periphery was to test whether ivuxolimab changed TCR sequence diversity and drove clonal T-cell expansion. Intravenous ivuxolimab was administered to patients every 2 weeks at six dose levels: 0.01, 0.1, 0.3, 1.5, 3 and 10 mg/kg. Among the roughly 52 dose-escalation patients, around 19 had hepatocellular carcinoma, around 15 melanoma, 9 renal cell carcinoma and 9 head and neck cancer. In the dose-escalation cohort, around four fifths of patients were male, and the mean age was roughly 60 years, with a range of about 20 to 90. Prior anti-PD-1, anti-PD-L1 or anti-CTLA-4 therapy was permitted, and approximately 41% of dose-escalation patients had received checkpoint inhibitors. Broader findings and caveats from the paper: At doses of 0.1 to 3.0 mg/kg, clonal expansion of both CD4+ and CD8+ T cells in blood was seen between baseline and week 6. Low levels of normalized T-cell clonal expansion were also seen in some nonresponding patients. Antigen specificity was not determined for the clonally expanded peripheral T cells. After ivuxolimab, expanded clones were on average more numerous among CD8+ T cells than among CD4+ T cells. In partial responders in the 0.1-3.0 mg/kg groups, normalized peripheral clonal expansion was found to be among the lowest, especially among CD8+ T cells.

The trial excluded patients who had a history of autoimmune disease or were on systemic immunosuppression. Peripheral blood for TCR sequencing was collected from all dose cohorts at baseline, on cycle 4 day 1, and on cycle 7 day 1. Samples were obtained from an open-label, multicenter, first-in-human phase I dose-escalation trial of ivuxolimab. Adults with locally advanced or metastatic melanoma, renal cell, hepatocellular, or head and neck squamous cell carcinoma were enrolled in the trial. Before TCR sequencing, CD4+ and CD8+ T cells were separately sorted from peripheral blood. CDR1 and CDR2 were assigned from the germline V gene as SGHRS and YFSETQ. Trimmed from V: 0 bases; trimmed from J: 4 bases; junction bases lacking a gene match: 6. The CDR3 runs 15 residues from the cysteine to the phenylalanine. The entry retains the CDR3 DNA only, 45 bases that are in frame from base 1. For sequencing of the TCRbeta CDR3 region, genomic DNA was extracted from the sorted cells. The immunoSEQ Assay was used to sequence the TCRbeta CDR3 regions. Drawn from immuneACCESS, this table holds only the in-frame rearrangements with V and J called that TCRdb kept. Clones are partly lost; checked studies trace under half to an unresolved V gene and leave the rest unexplained. The sample table lists roughly 70,000 clones, approximately 82% of them with a count of one. Of the sample, roughly 5.1% is held by the ten largest clones.

A few counts support this clone. The target of this receptor is not known. Per-nucleotide qualities are absent, and no much larger clonotype sits a single base away. The receptor was derived from an adult with an advanced solid tumor such as melanoma, head and neck, liver or kidney cancer. The source material was CD4+ or CD8+ T cells sorted from blood, sampled in a trial of the OX40 agonist ivuxolimab. The chain is made from TRBV5-1 and TRBJ2-7; TRBD2 agrees with 8 junctional bases. The CDR3 region has the sequence CASSLDAGGFYEQYF. The DNA is TGCGCCAGCAGCTTGGACGCGGGGGGTTTTTACGAGCAGTACTTC.